A selection of T cell receptor beta chains follows, all from one sample in a study of blood T cell repertoires in COVID-19. TCRdb's table, derived via immunoSEQ multiplex PCR, lists solely in-frame clones and lacks some. Of 85,000 to 100,000 clones listed, about nine tenths are singletons. What was sequenced was peripheral blood. The receptors shown here come from a man in his sixties with acute or convalescent COVID-19. The CDR3 runs from the conserved cysteine through the conserved F or W.

v_call: TRBV18
cdr3_length: 16
cdr3_aa: CASSPSPDRDGNTIYF

v_call: TRBV12-3/TRBV12-4
cdr3_length: 13
cdr3_aa: CASLGQGTGELFF

v_call: TRBV4-1
cdr3_length: 16
cdr3_aa: CASSQDQETGSYEQYF

v_call: TRBV12-5
cdr3_length: 13
cdr3_aa: CASGLRLGETQYF

v_call: TRBV7-9
cdr3_length: 15
cdr3_aa: CASSRRQGGTDTQYF

v_call: TRBV5-1
cdr3_length: 13
cdr3_aa: CASSLQGAGELFF

v_call: TRBV6-1
cdr3_length: 13
cdr3_aa: CASSEVAAGELFF

v_call: TRBV5-1
cdr3_length: 15
cdr3_aa: CASSPTGGLNTEAFF

v_call: TRBV7-8
cdr3_length: 14
cdr3_aa: CASSGQGTTDTQYF

v_call: TRBV5-6
cdr3_length: 16
cdr3_aa: CASSSRTGYAGNTIYF

v_call: TRBV3-1/TRBV3-2
cdr3_length: 14
cdr3_aa: CASSQGRAGLEAFF

v_call: TRBV7-9
cdr3_length: 17
cdr3_aa: CASSLGTGGMGFEKLFF

v_call: TRBV28
cdr3_length: 14
cdr3_aa: CASSPLGANTEAFF

v_call: TRBV6-5
cdr3_length: 14
cdr3_aa: CASSYDRLSYEQYF

v_call: TRBV3-1/TRBV3-2
cdr3_length: 12
cdr3_aa: CASGHRRNTIYF

v_call: TRBV6-5
cdr3_length: 13
cdr3_aa: CASSLFQEGRSSF

v_call: TRBV4-2
cdr3_length: 13
cdr3_aa: CASSQGQQETQYF

v_call: TRBV5-1
cdr3_length: 19
cdr3_aa: CASSTSTGQPFSGANVLTF

v_call: TRBV19
cdr3_length: 17
cdr3_aa: CASSMGARRVRDTEAFF

v_call: TRBV13
cdr3_length: 18
cdr3_aa: CASSLDGTGEAGANVLTF

v_call: TRBV6-5
cdr3_length: 14
cdr3_aa: CASSNGQSTYEQYF

v_call: TRBV3-1/TRBV3-2
cdr3_length: 14
cdr3_aa: CASSQVVGGTEAFF

v_call: TRBV20-1
cdr3_length: 16
cdr3_aa: CSASGQGASAHTEAFF

v_call: TRBV7-7
cdr3_length: 13
cdr3_aa: CASRLTNTGELFF

v_call: TRBV2
cdr3_length: 12
cdr3_aa: CASSPQGNEAFF

v_call: TRBV5-1
cdr3_length: 16
cdr3_aa: CASSPGGTAMNTEAFF

v_call: TRBV5-1
cdr3_length: 14
cdr3_aa: CASSAGQVFDGYTF

v_call: TRBV6-5
cdr3_length: 14
cdr3_aa: CASTLSVPSTGQYF

v_call: TRBV14
cdr3_length: 16
cdr3_aa: CASSQELRQGTGELFF

v_call: TRBV7-2
cdr3_length: 13
cdr3_aa: CASSLGRETEAFF

v_call: TRBV14
cdr3_length: 13
cdr3_aa: CASSEATNYGYTF

v_call: TRBV12-3/TRBV12-4
cdr3_length: 13
cdr3_aa: CASSLPRWFEQFF

v_call: TRBV6-5
cdr3_length: 15
cdr3_aa: CASKKLRGSNQPQHF

v_call: TRBV5-1
cdr3_length: 13
cdr3_aa: CASSSLGETEAFF

v_call: TRBV7-2
cdr3_length: 18
cdr3_aa: CASSSRGGVRGFQDTQYF

v_call: TRBV6-5
cdr3_length: 14
cdr3_aa: CASTRAGLNTEAFF

v_call: TRBV7-9
cdr3_length: 14
cdr3_aa: CASSPFGGADTQYF

v_call: TRBV7-9
cdr3_length: 17
cdr3_aa: CASSLAIMGTENSPLHF

v_call: TRBV6-5
cdr3_length: 15
cdr3_aa: CASSPRTGASEKLFF